This entry describes one TCR beta chain. This entry is derived from a study of blood T cell repertoires in COVID-19. Overall study context: Samples came from the United States, Italy and Spain, spanning acute and convalescent COVID-19. Sources were T cells, B-cell-depleted T cells, or PBMCs; the material itself was cDNA or gDNA.

The CDR3 covers 17 residues. The V gene end was trimmed by 7 bases and the J gene end by 5 bases; junction bases not matched to a gene: 11. Germline loops: CDR1 SEHNR, CDR2 FQNEAQ (reference sequence). In the source study's methods: The assay estimated nucleated cells by amplifying reference gene primers. Libraries were prepared by immunoSEQ multiplex PCR; TCRdb keeps only in-frame clonotypes and omits some of them. Clone size and the V and J calls come from that table; the DNA yielded D and trimming. The sample carries around 110,000 clones, roughly two thirds recorded once. The source material was peripheral blood. The TCR was taken from a human donor with acute or convalescent COVID-19. The donor label of this sample is uncertain. The rearrangement joins TRBV7-9 to TRBJ2-1; 13 nucleotides line up with TRBD2. This chain's CDR3 is CASTYIPLAGGHNEQFF. Written as DNA, the CDR3 is TGTGCCAGCACCTATATTCCACTAGCGGGGGGGCACAATGAGCAGTTCTTC.